The 20 T cell receptor beta chains presented below share a single source sample, sequenced in a study of immune reconstitution after stem cell transplant in scleroderma. TCRdb redid the calling of the RT-PCR reads with MiXCR, one entry per CDR3 protein. The sample has 1,500 to 2,500 distinct CDR3 sequences; roughly 16% are singletons. The specimen was obtained before or after autologous hematopoietic stem cell transplantation (not recorded which). These receptors came from a female donor with systemic sclerosis.

This clonotype was counted a single time. CDR3 amino acids: CASSYSKGEGNTEAFF. Here the CDR3 DNA reads TGTGCCAGCAGTTACTCGAAGGGGGAGGGGAACACTGAAGCTTTCTTT. J is TRBJ1-1 and V is TRBV6-2 or TRBV6-3; TRBD1 might be the D (6 bases). CDR3 length equals 16 residues. Germline loops: CDR1 MNHEY, CDR2 SVGEGT. The V gene lost 0 bases and the J gene lost 1 base, with 12 bases spanning the gap.

Relative to its sample, this clonotype is medium-sized. The V and J genes are TRBV29-1 and TRBJ2-1, with D hard to call. The germline CDR1 and CDR2 sequences are SQVTM and ANQGSEA. V lost 3 bases and J 0 bases, leaving 6 bases between the germline ends. The CDR3 runs 13 residues. The CDR3 nucleotides are TGCAGCGTTGACAGGAGCTCCTACAATGAGCAGTTCTTC. Amino acid sequence: CSVDRSSYNEQFF.

This clonotype is classed as medium-sized. The chain links TRBV6-5 to TRBJ1-6; D uncertain. CDR1 MNHEY and CDR2 SVGAGI come from the germline V gene. The CDR3 contains 13 residues. The V gene lost 3 bases and the J gene lost 7 bases, with 7 bases spanning the gap. The CDR3 loop is CASSYGLNSPLHF. As DNA, the CDR3 is TGTGCCAGCAGTTATGGTCTGAATTCACCCCTCCACTTT.

This clonotype was observed a few times. The V gene is TRBV19, the J gene TRBJ1-1, with a weak D call TRBD1 (5 bases). Per the germline V gene, CDR1 is LNHDA and CDR2 is SQIVND (reference sequence). The V end lost 6 bases, the J end lost 6 bases, and 23 bases lay between the germline ends. The CDR3 totals 16 residues. This CDR3 reads CASRSWGPRGTAEAFF. Here the CDR3 DNA reads TGTGCCAGTAGGTCTTGGGGCCCTCGAGGGACGGCTGAAGCTTTCTTT.

Concerning this clonotype itself: Possible read error: a much larger clone is one base away. The chain has TRBV29-1 and TRBJ1-4; D unresolved. The germline V gene has CDR1 SQVTM and CDR2 ANQGSEA. Trimming removed 4 bases from V and 8 bases from J, with 14 bases in between. The CDR3 extends over 13 amino acids. Here the CDR3 reads CSVGPSRGEKLFF. The CDR3 bases are TGCAGCGTTGGGCCCAGTCGCGGGGAAAAACTGTTTTTT.

This clonotype came up a few times. The CDR3: CASSLEGTGGYEQYF. CDR3 sequence (DNA): TGCGCCAGCAGCTTGGAGGGGACAGGAGGCTACGAGCAGTACTTC. This sequence joins TRBV5-1 and TRBJ2-7, with 8 bases identical to TRBD1. The CDR3 totals 15 residues. From germline, CDR1 is SGHRS and CDR2 YFSETQ. The V segment lost 0 bases and the J segment 3 bases; nucleotides outside the gene matches: 5.

V and J are TRBV7-2 and TRBJ2-2; D tentatively fits TRBD1 or TRBD2 (5 bases each). This CDR3 has 15 residues. V shed 5 bases and J shed 5 bases, with 15 bases lying between them. Germline CDR1 reads SGHTA; CDR2 reads FQGNSA. CDR3 protein: CASSPTGLLTGELFF. The CDR3 region has the DNA TGTGCCAGCAGCCCGACGGGGCTTCTAACCGGGGAGCTGTTTTTT.

By share, this clonotype counts as medium-sized. The gene calls are TRBV18 and TRBJ1-3, with unresolved D. The germline V gene has CDR1 KGHSH and CDR2 LQKENI. The ends were cut back, 2 bases at V and 0 bases at J, with 17 bases in the middle. The CDR3 spans 18 residues. CDR3 nucleotides: TGTGCCAGCTCACCATCCCGGGAACTCCGAGACTCTGGAAACACCATATATTTT. This gives the protein CASSPSRELRDSGNTIYF.

By its share, this clonotype is medium-sized. This chain uses TRBV7-7 with TRBJ2-5; TRBD1 matches at 10 bases. This CDR3 has 14 residues. Germline V gene data show CDR1 as SSHAT and CDR2 as FNYEAQ (reference sequence). Here the CDR3 DNA reads TGTGCTACCTCCACCGGGACAGGGGATCAGACCCAGTACTTC. Translating it yields CATSTGTGDQTQYF.

This clonotype is categorized as medium-sized. The chain is built from TRBV9 and TRBJ2-1; TRBD2 matches 11 bases. The CDR3 has 16 amino acids. The germline V gene has CDR1 SGDLS and CDR2 YYNGEE. V lost 2 bases, J lost 3 bases, and 4 bases stayed unmatched. The CDR3 DNA sequence: TGTGCCAGCAGCGTTAGCGGGGGGGTCGACTACAATGAGCAGTTCTTC. Protein: CASSVSGGVDYNEQFF.

This clonotype turned up a few times. J is TRBJ2-3 and V is TRBV13; D is ambiguous. Germline V gene lookup returns CDR1 PRHDT and CDR2 FYEKMQ (reference sequence). This CDR3 is built from 13 residues. V lost 5 bases, J lost 2 bases, and 8 bases lay in between. CDR3 amino acids: CASSPRTTDTQYF. The CDR3 DNA sequence: TGTGCCAGCAGCCCCCGGACCACAGATACGCAGTATTTT.

V gene TRBV19 combines with J gene TRBJ2-2; D gene ambiguous. Germline CDR1 is LNHDA and CDR2 is SQIVND (reference sequence). V shed 5 bases and J shed 0 bases, with 13 bases lying between them. The CDR3 has 16 residues. CDR3 residues: CASSLRSVANTGELFF. The CDR3 bases are TGTGCCAGTAGTTTGAGGAGCGTAGCGAACACCGGGGAGCTGTTTTTT.

This clonotype rates as medium-sized. The rearrangement uses TRBV2 and TRBJ2-1; no definite D call. Trimming shortened V by 6 bases and J by 7 bases, and 19 bases separated the two germline ends. This CDR3 is 15 amino acids long. The germline CDR1 and CDR2 sequences are SNHLY and FYNNEI. CDR3 protein: CASRKTGLYTNEQFF. The CDR3 DNA reads as TGTGCCAGCAGAAAAACGGGCCTCTACACAAATGAGCAGTTCTTC.

This clonotype rates as medium-sized (0.01 to 0.1%). The chain couples TRBV5-1 to TRBJ1-5; 9 nucleotides match TRBD1. The CDR3 covers 18 residues. The V segment lost 4 bases and the J segment 2 bases; nucleotides outside the gene matches: 13. The germline V gene has CDR1 SGHRS and CDR2 YFSETQ. The CDR3 loop reads CASSPGQGPFGGNQPQHF. The CDR3 DNA is TGCGCCAGCAGCCCGGGACAGGGACCTTTCGGGGGCAATCAGCCCCAGCATTTT.

This clonotype appeared many times. The chain is built from TRBV18 and TRBJ2-3; D is tentatively TRBD1 or TRBD2 (6 bases each). V was pared by 2 bases and J by 0 bases, with 12 bases between. The CDR3 extends over 16 amino acids. The germline V gene encodes CDR1 KGHSH and CDR2 LQKENI. In DNA form, the CDR3 reads TGTGCCAGCTCACCAAACTCGGGGGCTAGCACAGATACGCAGTATTTT. As protein: CASSPNSGASTDTQYF.

V and J are TRBV2 and TRBJ2-2; the D gene is possibly TRBD1 (6 bases). Germline-derived CDR1 and CDR2 are SNHLY and FYNNEI. Trimming took off 3 bases at V and 3 bases at J, with 8 bases between the two ends. The CDR3 is 14 residues long. The CDR3 loop reads CASSEGAHTGELFF. The CDR3 DNA sequence: TGTGCCAGCAGTGAGGGGGCCCACACCGGGGAGCTGTTTTTT.

This clonotype qualifies as large (0.1 to 1%). The chain carries TRBV10-3 and TRBJ2-7; no firm D call. V shed 2 bases and J shed 4 bases, with 15 bases lying between them. In germline, CDR1 is ENHRY, CDR2 SYGVKD. This CDR3 has 15 residues. As DNA, the CDR3 is TGTGCCATCAGTGAGCGGGCGGCCGCCCGATACGAGCAGTACTTC. Amino acid sequence: CAISERAAARYEQYF.

This clonotype is labeled medium-sized (0.01 to 0.1%). The chain combines TRBV7-2 with TRBJ1-2; no reliable D call. Trimming removed 5 bases at V and 2 bases at J, with 9 bases between. The length of the CDR3 is 13 residues. Germline V gene lookup returns CDR1 SGHTA and CDR2 FQGNSA. Here the CDR3 reads CASSHRENYGYTF. As DNA, the CDR3 is TGTGCCAGCAGCCACCGGGAGAACTATGGCTACACCTTC.

By share of the sample, this clonotype is medium-sized. V and J are TRBV18 and TRBJ2-7; 12 nucleotides align to TRBD2. The germline V gene has CDR1 KGHSH and CDR2 LQKENI. This CDR3 spans 15 amino acids. V was clipped by 2 bases and J by 1 base; unmatched bases: 0. The CDR3, as DNA: TGTGCCAGCTCACCAACTAGCGGGGGGTCCTACGAGCAGTACTTC. It encodes CASSPTSGGSYEQYF.

This clonotype was seen only a few times. CDR3 in DNA: TGCGCCAGCAGTCACACAGCTGAACCTGGAAACACCATATATTTT. It translates to CASSHTAEPGNTIYF. This rearrangement joins TRBV10-2 to TRBJ1-3; D not certain. V lost 5 bases, J lost 2 bases, and 13 bases lay in between. CDR3 length: 15 residues. The germline gives CDR1 WSHSY, CDR2 SAAADI.